The sequence of this T cell receptor (beta chain) was determined in a study of brain T cells in children with intractable seizures. Study-level points and caveats: HCMV serostatus was not known, and viral specificity came from CDR3 similarity only.

J gave up 2 bases and V 2 bases, and 4 bases lay outside the gene matches. CDR3 length: 16 amino acids. Per germline, CDR1 MNHEY and CDR2 SVGAGI. Method: immunoSEQ multiplex PCR; TCRdb's copy keeps in-frame clones and lacks some. Here the sample spans tens of thousands of clones, under 95% being singletons. About this clone itself: Antigen unknown.

The sample was peripheral blood, taken at surgery. The chain carries TRBV6-5 and TRBJ2-5; 11 positions agree with TRBD2. This clonotype was sampled from a boy less than two years old with tuberous sclerosis and intractable seizures. The CDR3 DNA sequence: TGTGCCAGCAGTTACCTTGGGACTAGCGGTCAAGAGACCCAGTACTTC. This gives the protein CASSYLGTSGQETQYF.